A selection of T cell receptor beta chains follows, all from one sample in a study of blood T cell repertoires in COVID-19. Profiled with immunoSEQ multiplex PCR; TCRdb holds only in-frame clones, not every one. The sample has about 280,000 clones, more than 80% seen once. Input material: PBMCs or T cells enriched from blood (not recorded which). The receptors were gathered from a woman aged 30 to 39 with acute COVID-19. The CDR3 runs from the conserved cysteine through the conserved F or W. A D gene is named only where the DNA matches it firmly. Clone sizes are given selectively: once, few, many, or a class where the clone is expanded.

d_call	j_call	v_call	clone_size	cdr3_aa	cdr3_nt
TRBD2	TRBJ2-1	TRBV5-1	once	CASSLGLAGGPGDEQFF	TGCGCCAGCAGCTTGGGACTAGCGGGAGGGCCGGGCGATGAGCAGTTCTTC
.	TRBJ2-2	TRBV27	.	CASSGVSNTGELFF	TGTGCCAGCAGCGGAGTTTCAAACACCGGGGAGCTGTTTTTT
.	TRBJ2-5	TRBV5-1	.	CASSLGAAQETQYF	TGCGCCAGCAGCCTAGGGGCAGCTCAAGAGACCCAGTACTTC
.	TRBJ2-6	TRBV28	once	CASSLPVTGANVLTF	TGTGCCAGCAGCCTTCCCGTTACTGGGGCCAACGTCCTGACTTTC
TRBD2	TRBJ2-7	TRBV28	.	CASSPRAKRETAYEQYF	TGTGCCAGCAGTCCGAGGGCGAAGCGGGAGACTGCCTACGAGCAGTACTTC
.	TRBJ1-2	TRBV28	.	CASSYIQGWGNGYTF	TGTGCCAGCAGTTATATACAGGGATGGGGGAATGGCTACACCTTC
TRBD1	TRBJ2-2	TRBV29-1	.	CSVEWGPQGADAGELFF	TGCAGCGTCGAATGGGGGCCACAGGGGGCGGATGCCGGGGAGCTGTTTTTT
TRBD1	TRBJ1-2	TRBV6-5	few	CASRPPGQGAGLTF	TGTGCCAGCAGGCCTCCGGGACAGGGGGCAGGACTCACCTTC
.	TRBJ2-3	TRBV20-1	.	CSARGGSTQYF	TGCAGTGCCAGAGGTGGGAGTACGCAGTATTTT
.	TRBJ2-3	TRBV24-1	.	CATEKSGLDTQYF	TGTGCCACGGAGAAATCCGGTTTAGATACGCAGTATTTT
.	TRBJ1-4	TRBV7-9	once	CASSAGESTNEKLFF	TGTGCCAGCAGCGCGGGAGAGTCAACTAATGAAAAACTGTTTTTT
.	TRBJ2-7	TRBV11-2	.	CASSFRATGEQYF	TGTGCCAGCAGCTTCCGTGCTACCGGCGAGCAGTACTTC
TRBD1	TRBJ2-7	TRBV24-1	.	CATSDPGTGAYEQYF	TGTGCCACCAGTGACCCCGGGACAGGGGCTTACGAGCAGTACTTC
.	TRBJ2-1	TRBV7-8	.	CASSLLRDWATNEQFF	TGTGCCAGCAGCTTACTCAGGGACTGGGCAACGAATGAGCAGTTCTTC
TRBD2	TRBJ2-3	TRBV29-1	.	CSGDVAGAADTQYF	TGCAGCGGGGATGTAGCGGGAGCGGCAGATACGCAGTATTTT
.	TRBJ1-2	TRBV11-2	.	CASSLEAGVGYGYTF	TGTGCCAGCAGCCTCGAGGCGGGGGTCGGTTATGGCTACACCTTC
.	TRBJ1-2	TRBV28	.	CASSLTDYGYTF	TGTGCCAGCAGTTTGACAGATTATGGCTACACCTTC
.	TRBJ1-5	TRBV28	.	CASYRDQPQHF	TGTGCCAGTTACAGGGATCAGCCCCAGCATTTT
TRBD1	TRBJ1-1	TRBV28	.	CATHSSSGTGEVKAFF	TGTGCCACCCATTCTAGCTCCGGGACAGGGGAAGTTAAAGCTTTCTTT
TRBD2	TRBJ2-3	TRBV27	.	CASSGGRALDTQYF	TGTGCCAGCAGTGGTGGGAGGGCCTTGGATACGCAGTATTTT
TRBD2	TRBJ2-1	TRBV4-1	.	CASSRASGTYNEQFF	TGCGCCAGCAGCCGAGCCAGCGGGACCTACAATGAGCAGTTCTTC
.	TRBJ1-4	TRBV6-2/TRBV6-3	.	CASSSRGNPVEKLFF	TGTGCCAGCAGTTCCCGAGGAAACCCGGTGGAAAAACTGTTTTTT
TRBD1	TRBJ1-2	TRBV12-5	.	CASGLGDREAYGYTF	TGTGCTAGTGGTTTGGGGGACAGGGAAGCCTATGGCTACACCTTC
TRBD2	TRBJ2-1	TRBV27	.	CASPLGTSEDNEQFF	TGTGCCAGCCCCCTAGGGACTAGCGAGGACAATGAGCAGTTCTTC
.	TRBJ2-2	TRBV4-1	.	CASSQGTGLGAGELFF	TGCGCCAGCAGCCAAGGTACCGGGTTGGGTGCCGGGGAGCTGTTTTTT
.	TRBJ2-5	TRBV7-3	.	CASSLFSGAETQYF	TGTGCCAGCAGCTTATTCTCAGGGGCAGAGACCCAGTACTTC
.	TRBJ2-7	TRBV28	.	CASSLPADSYEQYF	TGTGCCAGCAGTCTCCCCGCAGACTCCTACGAGCAGTACTTC
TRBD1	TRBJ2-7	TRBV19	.	CASSISPGQGYEQYF	TGTGCCAGTAGTATAAGTCCGGGACAGGGCTACGAGCAGTACTTC
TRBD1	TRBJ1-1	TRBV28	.	CASRPGGITEAFF	TGTGCCAGCAGGCCAGGGGGGATCACTGAAGCTTTCTTT
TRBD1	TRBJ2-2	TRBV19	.	CASSSQGATGELFF	TGTGCCAGTAGTAGCCAGGGGGCGACCGGGGAGCTGTTTTTT
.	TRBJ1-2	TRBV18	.	CASSPDSNYGYTF	TGTGCCAGCTCACCCGACTCGAACTATGGCTACACCTTC
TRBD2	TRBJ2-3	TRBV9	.	CASSVSTSGSSGTDTQYF	TGTGCCAGCAGCGTATCGACTAGCGGGAGTTCGGGCACAGATACGCAGTATTTT
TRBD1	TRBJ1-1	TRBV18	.	CASSGQGNTEAFF	TGTGCCAGCTCAGGACAGGGTAACACTGAAGCTTTCTTT
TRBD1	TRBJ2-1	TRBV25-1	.	CASSEPGQLYNEQFF	TGTGCCAGCAGTGAACCGGGACAGCTCTACAATGAGCAGTTCTTC
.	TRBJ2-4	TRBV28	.	CASSLYQLAKNIQYF	TGTGCCAGCAGTTTATACCAGTTAGCCAAAAACATTCAGTACTTC
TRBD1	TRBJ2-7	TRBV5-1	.	CASSPGGQVFAGISYEQYF	TGCGCCAGCAGCCCCGGGGGACAGGTCTTCGCGGGCATTTCGTACGAGCAGTACTTC
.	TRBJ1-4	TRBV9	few	CASSPPPGTNEKLFF	TGTGCCAGCAGCCCCCCCCCGGGAACTAATGAAAAACTGTTTTTT
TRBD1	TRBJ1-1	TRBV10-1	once	CASSPQGAWGEAFF	TGCGCCAGCAGTCCGCAGGGGGCCTGGGGTGAAGCTTTCTTT
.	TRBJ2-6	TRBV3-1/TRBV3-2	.	CASSPTPSVMTYSGANVLTF	TGTGCCAGCAGCCCCACCCCGAGCGTCATGACTTACTCTGGGGCCAACGTCCTGACTTTC
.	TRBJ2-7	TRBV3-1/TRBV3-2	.	CASSQAAGMNYEQYF	TGTGCCAGCAGCCAAGCGGCAGGGATGAACTACGAGCAGTACTTC
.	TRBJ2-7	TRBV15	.	CATSRDRIYEQYF	TGTGCCACCAGCAGAGATCGTATCTACGAGCAGTACTTC
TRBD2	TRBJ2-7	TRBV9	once	CASSGPGLAGGEQYF	TGTGCCAGCAGCGGACCGGGACTAGCGGGGGGGGAGCAGTACTTC
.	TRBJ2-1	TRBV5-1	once	CASSPRDWTNEQFF	TGCGCCAGCAGCCCCCGGGACTGGACCAATGAGCAGTTCTTC
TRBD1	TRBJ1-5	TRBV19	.	CASSTGQGPDYSNQPQHF	TGTGCCAGTAGTACCGGACAGGGGCCAGACTATAGCAATCAGCCCCAGCATTTT
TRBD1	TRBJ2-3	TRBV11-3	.	CASSRTGDISDTQYF	TGTGCCAGCAGCCGGACAGGGGACATTTCAGATACGCAGTATTTT
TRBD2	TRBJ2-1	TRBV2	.	CASFSGLAYVDEQFF	TGTGCCAGCTTCTCGGGACTAGCTTATGTGGATGAGCAGTTCTTC